This T cell receptor (beta chain) was documented in a study of cytomegalovirus exposure and HLA in healthy donors (dated by TCRdb to about 2017). A note on the overall study: An earlier analysis of approximately 600 of the donors reported 250 to 300 Gb of sequence data and approximately 110 million unique TCR beta sequences from 150 million to 200 million T cells. The study profiled the T cell repertoires of 550 to 700 subjects by immunosequencing and related them to cytomegalovirus serostatus. HLA typing covered class I and class II loci at four-digit resolution. Donor age, sex, ethnicity and CMV serostatus were compiled together with the repertoire data. The later analysis used no new phenotypic data to find candidate immune exposures, relying instead on TCR beta sequences and their occurrence across donors. Across some 400 genotyped donors of the cohort, an average of about 240,000 unique TCR beta nucleotide sequences per donor were sequenced, and approximately 17% of those sequences were non-productive. Every repertoire in the discovery cohort had been generated on one and the same sequencing platform. A later genetic analysis used genome-wide SNP genotypes for about three fifths of the roughly 700 donors, treating that subset as a discovery cohort. An early release covering 550 to 650 HLA-typed donors comprised roughly 300 gigabases of sequencing data and tens of millions of unique TCR sequences. The study aimed to test whether signatures of past pathogen exposure could be identified by cataloging public T cell receptors. Along with the roughly 610-subject first cohort, a separate validation cohort of approximately 110 different subjects was used. The genetic ancestry cluster associated with self-reported Caucasian donors included 81% of the roughly 400 genotyped donors. The study combined high-throughput TCR immunosequencing, statistical association of individual TCRs with disease status, and machine learning to predict cytomegalovirus infection status. About 5 DR-DQ haplotypes were handled as single units for association and clustering, since linkage in the cohort was strong. In a later analysis, previously published TCR beta repertoires from 666 donors were re-analyzed and high-resolution HLA genotyping was added so that TCR occurrence patterns could be studied. An earlier analysis of several hundred of the donors applied high-throughput TCR beta sequencing to assess whether each TCR beta V gene segment acted as functional or pseudogenic. Typing coverage differed by locus: A, B, C, DRB1 and DQB1 were typed in about 620-640 donors, DQA1 in roughly 500, DPA1 in nearly 610, and DPB1 in around 440. On the study overall, not on this receptor specifically: In a later analysis, the rate of TCR association differed among HLA loci, with DRB1 alleles having the most associated TCRs and HLA-C alleles having the fewest. Most TCR sequences were observed very rarely across donors, whereas some public TCRs were present in many individuals. Some IMGT-functional V segments, including TRBV6-2 and TRBV6-3, could not be distinguished by the 87-base-pair reads and were therefore excluded. Compared with the roughly 670-donor mean, donors in an Asian-associated ancestry cluster had fewer N-insertions in productive TCRs, according to a later genetic analysis. In this cohort, only TCR beta chains were sequenced, and detectable features were limited by the absence of alpha or paired-chain data. Three of the identified cytomegalovirus-associated TCR beta chains were confirmed in vitro to be specific for cytomegalovirus antigens. In a later genetic analysis, a missense DCLRE1C variant was associated with V-gene and J-gene trimming of TCR beta chains, and the association was replicated in an independent cohort. Correlated functional status among segregating V segments might reflect linkage disequilibrium, but an unknown experimental factor could not be ruled out. Broadly in line with IMGT annotations, most TCR beta V segments showed up in productive rearrangements about 87% or about 30% of the time in an earlier analysis of around 550 of the donors. Specific HLA alleles were associated with more than 15,000 TCR beta sequences at a false discovery rate of 0.05 in a later analysis. The authors suggested that the approach could potentially be generalized to other disease states and immunological phenotypes. A further reported finding was that TCR beta sequences accurately predicted the HLA-A and HLA-B alleles for most subjects in the first cohort. In a later analysis, HLA-associated TCR beta chains showed more clonal expansion and lower generation probabilities than non-associated chains that were equally common. Most CMV-associated TCR beta chains appeared to be HLA-restricted in a later analysis, and the HLA associations seemed to be driven largely by CMV exposure. A cluster of highly shared sequence variants was judged likely to represent a technical artifact of the sequencing pipeline. CMV serostatus was the only immune exposure information available for the cohort. According to a later analysis, parvovirus B19, influenza, CMV and Epstein-Barr virus appeared linked to several top co-occurrence clusters. Cytomegalovirus status was reported to be diagnosed by the classifier with high specificity and sensitivity in both the original and validation cohorts. Roughly uniform sequencing depth across donors was assumed in presence/absence analyses, although this assumption may not hold. Assigning TCR associations to individual alleles was difficult when HLA alleles, especially DR and DQ, strongly co-occurred. Because counts were too low, seventeen rarely observed V segments, including chromosome 9 orphons, were excluded from the earlier analysis of 587 of the donors. Because some donors lacked HLA typing at each locus, the association tests relied only on the typed subset. A total of fewer than 200 TCR beta chains were listed by the study as associated with cytomegalovirus.

Spanning cysteine to phenylalanine, the CDR3 consists of 16 amino acids. The DNA shown is the 48-base CDR3, in frame from base 1. The germline ends are 16 bases apart after V is trimmed by 0 bases and J by 4 bases. Per the germline V gene, SGDLS is the CDR1 and YYNGEE is the CDR2. In total, roughly 670 healthy bone marrow donors made up the cohort. All cohort members were sampled while nominally healthy, although unrecorded immune exposures were likely present. The donor tested CMV seronegative, placing the donor among the roughly 340 seronegative members of the cohort. A peripheral blood sample was collected from each donor, and TCR beta sequencing was performed on peripheral blood mononuclear cells. The Qiagen DNeasy Blood Extraction Kit was used to extract genomic DNA from the blood cell samples. For this clone: Its binding antigen is unknown. The input lacks base qualities; no much larger clone sits a single base away.

Receptor amplification or capture employed the immunoSEQ multiplex PCR assay. For the multiplex PCR, a mixture combining 60 forward primers for TCR Vbeta segments and 13 reverse primers for TCR Jbeta segments was used. A multiplex PCR assay on genomic DNA amplified the CDR3 region of rearranged TCR beta genes. The amplified TCR beta libraries were sequenced on the Illumina HiSeq System as 87-base-pair reads. The paper's processing steps were these. In a later analysis, tens of millions of unique TCR beta chains were counted across the 666 repertoires, and roughly 11 million of these chains were shared by at least two donors. A nearest-neighbor algorithm error-corrected the raw reads and collapsed the reads into unique sequences, merging closely related sequences to remove PCR and sequencing errors. CDR3 sequences were aligned to IMGT reference sequences to assign V, D and J gene segments. For a sequence to be retained, a match of at least six nucleotides to both a V gene segment and a J gene segment was required. Rearrangements were classified as productive when the CDR3 lacked stop codons and remained in frame with V and J, and all other rearrangements were classified as non-productive. CDR3 was defined according to IMGT convention as the region running from the second conserved V-encoded cysteine to the conserved J-encoded phenylalanine. The earlier analysis of 450 to 750 of the donors excluded any sequence lacking an unambiguous match to a single V gene segment. In an earlier analysis of approximately 590 of the donors, a V segment was called functional when productive rearrangements were above 56.7%, and segregating when the standard deviation between donors exceeded 5%. To diagnose cytomegalovirus status from the catalog of TCR beta chain sequences, a statistical classification framework was built. In a later analysis, TCR nucleotide sequences were compared against IMGT/GENE-DB human TR gene sequences so that V and J genes could be assigned. The TCRdist pipeline was used in a later analysis to assign CDR3 sequences and most-parsimonious VDJ recombination scenarios. In a later analysis, each TCR beta chain was defined by its CDR3 amino acid sequence together with its V-gene family, and reads without a unique V-gene family were excluded. A later analysis removed 500 to 650 highly shared, low-generation-probability nucleotide sequences to deal with suspected cross-contamination and a sequencing artifact. In a later analysis, a clonal expansion index for each public chain was calculated from normalized within-repertoire ranks of inferred template counts. A later analysis computed generation probabilities with a VDJ recombination model fitted to out-of-frame rearrangements, and checked the results against IGoR. In a later analysis, hypergeometric tests were used to score TCR-TCR, TCR-HLA and TCR-CMV co-occurrence, with a repertoire-size bias correction applied to TCR pairs. False discovery rates were estimated in a later analysis by permuting HLA or CMV assignments 20 times. In a later analysis, co-occurring TCRs were grouped using DBSCAN, with TCRdist sequence similarity added in when clustering inside HLA-allele-positive subsets. Repertoires with fewer than 30,000 or more than 120,000 public chains were left out of co-occurrence clustering, as were four to six repertoires with anomalous nucleotide sharing. TCRdb re-hosts the immuneACCESS table, in-frame sequences only. Its copies lack some clones; in the studies checked, an unresolved V gene accounts for under half of them, and the cause for the rest is not known. The DNA was the basis for D and trimming; V, J and clone size are from that table. Across this sample there are 170,000 or so clones, with about 77% seen only once. Over 2% of the sample lies in the top ten.

The sample taken for sequencing was PBMCs. This TCR derives from a man aged 55 to 70 in good health and CMV-seronegative. Recombination linked TRBV9 to TRBJ1-1, with TRBD1 tentatively as D gene (6 bases match). The CDR3 protein: CASSVGRSGVPTEAFF. The DNA sequence is TGTGCCAGCAGCGTAGGGAGGTCAGGGGTCCCCACTGAAGCTTTCTTT.